Sequencing of this TCR beta chain was carried out in a study of shared clonotypes between healthy human individuals. Study in general: In total, the donors were two women and a few men aged 18 to 49.

Naive CD8 cells lacked CD45RO and underwent positive selection for CCR7, leaving out terminally differentiated effector memory CD45RA+ cells. V lost 7 bases, J lost 8 bases, and 18 bases lay in between. The germline V gene has CDR1 SGDLS and CDR2 YYNGEE. This CDR3 has 13 residues. The table came from immunoSEQ multiplex PCR; TCRdb's copy has only in-frame clones and leaves some out. The sample has roughly 810,000 clones; 95% to 97% are singletons. The chain uses TRBV9 and TRBJ1-2; D may be TRBD1 (5 bases). The TCR was taken from a man aged 25 to 40 in good health. Sequenced: naive CD8+ T cells sorted from blood. CDR3 DNA: TGTGCCAGCGAGCCTCAACCAGGGTCGGGCTACACCTTC. Amino acids: CASEPQPGSGYTF.